The 8 T cell receptor beta chains below all came from one sample that was sequenced in a study of blood T cell repertoires in COVID-19. Profiling relied on immunoSEQ multiplex PCR, and the TCRdb table lists in-frame clones only, not all of them. Of 9,000 to 13,000 clones listed, roughly 88% are singletons. What was sequenced was peripheral blood. Receptors were obtained from a human donor in a cohort sampled during active COVID-19.

The CDR3: CASSFGRVMNTEAFF. DNA for the CDR3: TGTGCCAGCAGTTTTGGGAGGGTAATGAACACTGAAGCTTTCTTT. The chain employs TRBV28 and TRBJ1-1; no reliable D call. Trimming shortened V by 3 bases and J by 0 bases, and 11 bases separated the two germline ends. Germline V CDR1 and CDR2: MDHEN, SYDVKM. The CDR3 spans 15 residues.

The chain links TRBV6-5 to TRBJ1-2; 7 bases map to TRBD1. There are 13 residues in the CDR3. V shed 5 bases and J 5 bases; nucleotides not matched to a gene: 5. Germline V CDR1 and CDR2: MNHEY, SVGAGI. CDR3 residues: CASSPGQKYGYTF. The CDR3 region has the DNA TGTGCCAGCAGTCCGGGACAGAAATATGGCTACACCTTC.

The genes are TRBV7-8 and TRBJ2-2; 8 nucleotides line up with TRBD2. The CDR3 extends over 14 amino acids. Germline V gene data show CDR1 as SGHVS and CDR2 as FQNEAQ. Trimming at V came to 5 bases and at J to 7 bases, leaving 6 bases not matched to a gene. CDR3 in DNA: TGTGCCAGCAGCAGTAGCGGGGTGGGCGGGGAGCTGTTTTTT. Protein sequence: CASSSSGVGGELFF.

A single count supports this clone. V gene TRBV7-2 combines with J gene TRBJ2-2; TRBD1 might be the D (6 bases). V was pared by 4 bases and J by 8 bases, with 11 bases between. The CDR3 runs 13 residues. Germline V gives CDR1 SGHTA, CDR2 FQGNSA. CDR3 protein: CASSSRGAGELFF. The CDR3 DNA reads TGTGCCAGCAGCTCCAGGGGCGCTGGGGAGCTGTTTTTT.

V usage is TRBV10-1 and J usage is TRBJ1-1, with D hard to call. V gave up 1 base and J gave up 6 bases, with 9 bases separating them. This CDR3 comprises 13 residues. The germline V gene has CDR1 WNHNN and CDR2 SYGVQD (reference sequence). The CDR3 loop is CASSEYVESEAFF. The DNA for the CDR3 is TGCGCCAGCAGTGAGTATGTAGAATCTGAAGCTTTCTTT.

V is TRBV14 and J is TRBJ1-4; TRBD1 might be the D (6 bases). The CDR3 spans 11 residues. Germline V gene lookup returns CDR1 SGHDN and CDR2 FVKESK. Trimming stripped 3 bases from V and 10 bases from J, with 6 bases between. The CDR3 region has the DNA TGTGCCAGCAGCCAGGGGGCAAAACTGTTTTTT. This codes for CASSQGAKLFF.

The V gene is TRBV15, the J gene TRBJ2-5, with TRBD1 matching 8 bases. Germline trimming cut 3 bases from V and 5 bases from J; bases unmatched to any gene: 11. This CDR3 comprises 16 residues. Germline V gene sequence: CDR1 LNHNV, CDR2 YYDKDF (reference sequence). The CDR3 sequence: CATSSPKGQGPETQYF. CDR3 nucleotides: TGTGCCACCAGCAGCCCCAAAGGACAGGGTCCGGAGACCCAGTACTTC.

This clone was seen once. The chain joins TRBV5-3 to TRBJ2-3; weak D call: TRBD1 (5 bases). TRBV5-3 is noted as an ORF with a role that remains uncertain. The CDR3 is made up of 16 amino acids. V lost 3 bases and J lost 2, with 16 bases in between. The CDR3 DNA is TGTGCCAGAAGCTCCGGATGGACAACGAACACAGATACGCAGTATTTT. It translates to CARSSGWTTNTDTQYF.